This T cell receptor (beta chain) came from a study of blood T cell repertoires in COVID-19. V shed 4 bases, J shed 2 bases, and the junction held 7 bases outside the gene matches. The CDR3 extends over 16 amino acids. From germline, CDR1 is SGHVS and CDR2 FNYEAQ. Some clones are missing from TCRdb's copy, which holds only in-frame ones; the method was immunoSEQ multiplex PCR. The table shows about 120,000 clones, with approximately 86% occurring only once. The genes are TRBV7-6 and TRBJ1-3; 8 positions agree with TRBD1. This receptor was taken from a woman aged 70 to 79 with COVID-19, enrolled during active disease. The sequencing sample was made of peripheral blood. CDR3 amino acids: CASSSLSGGPGNTIYF. The CDR3 bases are TGTGCCAGCAGCTCACTTTCAGGGGGCCCTGGAAACACCATATATTTT. The entire variable domain, with the rest obtained from reference TRBV7-6 and TRBJ1-3, is as follows: GAGVSQSPRYKVTKRGQDVALRCDPISGHVSLYWYRQALGQGPEFLTYFNYEAQQDKSGLPNDRFSAERPEGSISTLTIQRTEQRDSAMYRCASSSLSGGPGNTIYFGEGSWLTVV.